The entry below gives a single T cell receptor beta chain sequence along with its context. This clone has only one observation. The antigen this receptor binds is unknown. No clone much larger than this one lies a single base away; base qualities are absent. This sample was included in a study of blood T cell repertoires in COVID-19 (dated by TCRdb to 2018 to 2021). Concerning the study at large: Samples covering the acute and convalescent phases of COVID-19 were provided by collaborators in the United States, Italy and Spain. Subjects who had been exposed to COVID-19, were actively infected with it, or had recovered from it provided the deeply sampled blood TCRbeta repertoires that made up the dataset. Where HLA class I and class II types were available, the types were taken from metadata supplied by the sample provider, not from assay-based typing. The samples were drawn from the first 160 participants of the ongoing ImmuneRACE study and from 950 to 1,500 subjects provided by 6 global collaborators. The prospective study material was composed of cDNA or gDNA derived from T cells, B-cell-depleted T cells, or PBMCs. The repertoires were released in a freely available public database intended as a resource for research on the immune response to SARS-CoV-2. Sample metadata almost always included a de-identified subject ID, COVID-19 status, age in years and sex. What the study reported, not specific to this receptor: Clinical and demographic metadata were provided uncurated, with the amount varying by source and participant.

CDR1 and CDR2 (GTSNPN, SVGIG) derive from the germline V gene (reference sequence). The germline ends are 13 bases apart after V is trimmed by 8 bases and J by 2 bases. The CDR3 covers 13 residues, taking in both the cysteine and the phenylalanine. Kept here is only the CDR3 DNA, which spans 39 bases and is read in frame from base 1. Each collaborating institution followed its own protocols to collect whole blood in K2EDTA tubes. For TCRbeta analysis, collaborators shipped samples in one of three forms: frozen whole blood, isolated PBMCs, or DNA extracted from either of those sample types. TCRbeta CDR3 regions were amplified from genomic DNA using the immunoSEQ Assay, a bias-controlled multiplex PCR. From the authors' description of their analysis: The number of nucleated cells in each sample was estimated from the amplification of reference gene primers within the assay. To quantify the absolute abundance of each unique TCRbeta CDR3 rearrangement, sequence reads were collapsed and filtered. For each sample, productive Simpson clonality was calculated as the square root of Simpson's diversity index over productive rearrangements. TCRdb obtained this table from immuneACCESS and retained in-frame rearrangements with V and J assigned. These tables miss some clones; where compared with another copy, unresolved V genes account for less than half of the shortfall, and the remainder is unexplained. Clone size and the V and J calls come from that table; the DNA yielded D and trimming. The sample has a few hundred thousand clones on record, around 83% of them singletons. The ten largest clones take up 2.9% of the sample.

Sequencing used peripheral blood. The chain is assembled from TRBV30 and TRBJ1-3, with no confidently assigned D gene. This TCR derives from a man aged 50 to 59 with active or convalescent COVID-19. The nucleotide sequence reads TGTGCCGGCCGGCGGTTCGCTGGAAACACCATATATTTT. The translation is CAGRRFAGNTIYF.